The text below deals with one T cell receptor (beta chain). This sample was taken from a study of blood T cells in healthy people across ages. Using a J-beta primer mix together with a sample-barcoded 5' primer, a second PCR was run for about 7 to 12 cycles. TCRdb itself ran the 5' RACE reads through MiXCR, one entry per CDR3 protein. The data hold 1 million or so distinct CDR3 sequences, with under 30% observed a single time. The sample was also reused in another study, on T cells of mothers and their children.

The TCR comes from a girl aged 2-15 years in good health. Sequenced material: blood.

Here the CDR3 reads CASSPPWGTSGRAAYEQYF. CDR3 coding DNA: TGCGCCAGCAGCCCCCCTTGGGGGACTAGCGGGAGGGCCGCCTACGAGCAGTACTTC. The V and J genes are TRBV4-1 and TRBJ2-7; 16 bases align to TRBD2. V was pared by 4 bases and J by 2 bases, with 11 bases of the junction left unmatched. CDR3 length: 19 amino acids. The germline gives CDR1 MGHRA, CDR2 YSYEKL.